This TCR beta chain was profiled in a study of blood T cell repertoires in COVID-19. Method: immunoSEQ multiplex PCR; TCRdb's copy keeps in-frame clones and lacks some. The sample yields about 220,000 clones, 82% seen once. CDR3 length equals 16 residues. Germline CDR1 reads MNHNS; CDR2 reads SASEGT. V trimming: 4 bases; J trimming: 3 bases; junction bases outside the gene matches: 12. J is TRBJ2-7 and V is TRBV6-1, with 7 bases matching TRBD1. Input material: PBMCs or T cells enriched from blood (not recorded which). The sequence was collected from a woman in her sixties or seventies who had recovered from COVID-19. The DNA of the CDR3 is TGTGCCAGCAGTGGCCCAACCCGACAGGGCCACTACGAGCAGTACTTC. It translates to CASSGPTRQGHYEQYF.